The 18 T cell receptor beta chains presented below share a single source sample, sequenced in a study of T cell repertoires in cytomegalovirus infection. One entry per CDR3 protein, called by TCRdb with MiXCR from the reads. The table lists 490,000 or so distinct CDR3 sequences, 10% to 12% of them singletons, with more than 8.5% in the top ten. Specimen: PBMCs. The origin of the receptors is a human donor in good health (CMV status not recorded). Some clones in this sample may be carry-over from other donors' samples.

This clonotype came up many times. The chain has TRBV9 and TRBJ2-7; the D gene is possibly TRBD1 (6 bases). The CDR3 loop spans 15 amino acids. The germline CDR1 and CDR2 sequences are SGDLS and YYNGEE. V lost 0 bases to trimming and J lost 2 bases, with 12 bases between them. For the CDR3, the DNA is TGTGCCAGCAGCGTAGGCTCGGCAGGGGCCTACGAGCAGTACTTC. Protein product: CASSVGSAGAYEQYF.

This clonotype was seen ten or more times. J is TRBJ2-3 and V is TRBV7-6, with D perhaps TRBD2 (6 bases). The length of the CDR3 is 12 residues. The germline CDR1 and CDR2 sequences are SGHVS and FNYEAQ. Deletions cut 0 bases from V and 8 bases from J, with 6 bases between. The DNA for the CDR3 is TGTGCCAGCAGCTTAGCGGAGGGTACGCAGTATTTT. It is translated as CASSLAEGTQYF. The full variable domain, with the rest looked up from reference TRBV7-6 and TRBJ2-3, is GAGVSQSPRYKVTKRGQDVALRCDPISGHVSLYWYRQALGQGPEFLTYFNYEAQQDKSGLPNDRFSAERPEGSISTLTIQRTEQRDSAMYRCASSLAEGTQYFGPGTRLTVL.

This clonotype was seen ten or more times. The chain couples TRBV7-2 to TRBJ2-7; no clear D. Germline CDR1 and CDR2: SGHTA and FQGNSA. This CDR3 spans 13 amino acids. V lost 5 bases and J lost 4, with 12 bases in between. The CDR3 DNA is TGTGCCAGCAGCCCCCGGAACATTTACGAGCAGTACTTC. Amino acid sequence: CASSPRNIYEQYF.

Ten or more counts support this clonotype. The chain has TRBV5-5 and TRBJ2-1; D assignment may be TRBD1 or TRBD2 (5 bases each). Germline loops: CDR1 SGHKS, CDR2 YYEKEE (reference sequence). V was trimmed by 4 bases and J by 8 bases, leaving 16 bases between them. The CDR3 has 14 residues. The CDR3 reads CASSLETQGDEQFF. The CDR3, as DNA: TGTGCCAGCAGCCTAGAGACCCAGGGAGATGAGCAGTTCTTC.

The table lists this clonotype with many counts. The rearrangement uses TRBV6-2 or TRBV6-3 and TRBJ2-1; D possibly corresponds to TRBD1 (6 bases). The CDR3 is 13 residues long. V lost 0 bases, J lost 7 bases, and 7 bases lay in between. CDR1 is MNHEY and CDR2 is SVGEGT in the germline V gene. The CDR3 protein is CASSYSTGNEQFF. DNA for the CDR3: TGTGCCAGCAGTTACTCGACAGGAAATGAGCAGTTCTTC.

CDR3 protein: CAIGQGYTGELFF. The CDR3 DNA sequence: TGTGCCATCGGGCAGGGGTACACCGGGGAGCTGTTTTTT. This sequence joins TRBV2 and TRBJ2-2, with a weak D call TRBD1 (6 bases). V lost 10 bases and J 3 bases, leaving 12 bases between the germline ends. The length of the CDR3 is 13 residues. Germline loops: CDR1 SNHLY, CDR2 FYNNEI.

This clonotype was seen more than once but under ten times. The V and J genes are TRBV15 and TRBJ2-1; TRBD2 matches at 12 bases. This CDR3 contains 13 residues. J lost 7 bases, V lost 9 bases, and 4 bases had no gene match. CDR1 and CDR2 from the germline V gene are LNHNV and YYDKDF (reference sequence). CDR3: CATSSGRGNEQFF. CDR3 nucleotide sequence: TGTGCCACTTCTAGCGGGAGGGGGAATGAGCAGTTCTTC.

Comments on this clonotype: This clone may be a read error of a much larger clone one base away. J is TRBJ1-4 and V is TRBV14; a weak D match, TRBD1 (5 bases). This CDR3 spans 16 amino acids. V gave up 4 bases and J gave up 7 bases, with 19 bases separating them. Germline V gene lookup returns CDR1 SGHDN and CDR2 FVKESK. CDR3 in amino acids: CASSRRAGSGPEKLFF. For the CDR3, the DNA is TGTGCCAGCAGCCGAAGGGCAGGGTCGGGGCCTGAAAAACTGTTTTTT.

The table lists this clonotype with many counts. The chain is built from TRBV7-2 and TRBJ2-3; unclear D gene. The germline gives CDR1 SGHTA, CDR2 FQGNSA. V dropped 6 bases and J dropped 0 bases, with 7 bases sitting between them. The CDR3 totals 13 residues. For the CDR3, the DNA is TGTGCCAGCAGGACACCGAGCACAGATACGCAGTATTTT. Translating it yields CASRTPSTDTQYF.

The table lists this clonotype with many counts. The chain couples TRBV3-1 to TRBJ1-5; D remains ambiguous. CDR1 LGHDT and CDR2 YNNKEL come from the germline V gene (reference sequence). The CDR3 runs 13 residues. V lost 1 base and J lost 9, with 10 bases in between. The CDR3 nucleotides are TGTGCCAGCAGCCAAGCCAGGCTCGGGCCCCAGCATTTT. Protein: CASSQARLGPQHF.

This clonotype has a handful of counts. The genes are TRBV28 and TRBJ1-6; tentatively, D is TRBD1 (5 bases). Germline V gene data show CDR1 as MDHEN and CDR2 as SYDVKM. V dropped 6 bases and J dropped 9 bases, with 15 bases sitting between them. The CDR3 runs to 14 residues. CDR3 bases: TGTGCCAGCAGCTCAGGGAAATCAGGTTCACCCCTCCACTTT. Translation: CASSSGKSGSPLHF.

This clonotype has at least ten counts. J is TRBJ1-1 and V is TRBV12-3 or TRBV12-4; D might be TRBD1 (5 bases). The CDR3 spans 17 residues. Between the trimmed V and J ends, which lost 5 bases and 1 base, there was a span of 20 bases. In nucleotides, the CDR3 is TGTGCCAGCAGTCCGACGTTGGGGTCAGGGAGGAACACTGAAGCTTTCTTT. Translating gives CASSPTLGSGRNTEAFF.

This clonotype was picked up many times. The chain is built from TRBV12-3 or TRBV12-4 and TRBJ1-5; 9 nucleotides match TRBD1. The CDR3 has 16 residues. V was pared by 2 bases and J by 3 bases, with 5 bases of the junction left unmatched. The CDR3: CASSLKGQGLNQPQHF. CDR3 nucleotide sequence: TGTGCCAGCAGTTTAAAGGGACAGGGACTCAATCAGCCCCAGCATTTT.

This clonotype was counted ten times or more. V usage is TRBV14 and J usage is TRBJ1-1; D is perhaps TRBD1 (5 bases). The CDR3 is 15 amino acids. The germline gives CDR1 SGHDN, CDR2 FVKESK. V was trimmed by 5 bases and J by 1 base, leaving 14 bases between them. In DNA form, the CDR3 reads TGTGCCAGCAGCACCCGGACGGGGGGGAACACTGAAGCTTTCTTT. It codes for CASSTRTGGNTEAFF.

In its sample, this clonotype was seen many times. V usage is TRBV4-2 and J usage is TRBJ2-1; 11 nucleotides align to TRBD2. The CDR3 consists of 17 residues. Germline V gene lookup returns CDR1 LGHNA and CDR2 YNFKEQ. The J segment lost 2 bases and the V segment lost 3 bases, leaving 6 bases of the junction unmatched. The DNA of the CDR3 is TGTGCCAGCAGCCAGTTCGGGACTAGCGGAGCCTACAATGAGCAGTTCTTC. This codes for CASSQFGTSGAYNEQFF.

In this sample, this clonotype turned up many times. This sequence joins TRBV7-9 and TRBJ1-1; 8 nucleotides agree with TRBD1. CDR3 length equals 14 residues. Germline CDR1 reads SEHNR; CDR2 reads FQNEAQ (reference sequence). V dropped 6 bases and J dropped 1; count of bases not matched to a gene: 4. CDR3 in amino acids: CASRPDRANTEAFF. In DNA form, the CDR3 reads TGTGCCAGCAGACCGGACAGGGCGAACACTGAAGCTTTCTTT.

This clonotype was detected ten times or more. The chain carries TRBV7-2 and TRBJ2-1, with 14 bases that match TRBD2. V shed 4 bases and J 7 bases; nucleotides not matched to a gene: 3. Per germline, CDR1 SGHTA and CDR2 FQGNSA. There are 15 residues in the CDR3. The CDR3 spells CASSSGLAGANEQFF. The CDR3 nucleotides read TGTGCCAGCAGCTCGGGACTAGCGGGAGCTAATGAGCAGTTCTTC.

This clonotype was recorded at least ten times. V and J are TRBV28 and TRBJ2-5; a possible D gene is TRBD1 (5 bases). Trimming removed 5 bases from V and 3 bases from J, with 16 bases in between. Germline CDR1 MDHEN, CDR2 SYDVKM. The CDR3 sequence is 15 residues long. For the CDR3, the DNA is TGTGCCAGCAGTATGTACTCAGACAGAGAAGAGACCCAGTACTTC. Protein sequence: CASSMYSDREETQYF.